A single sample gave rise to the 7 T cell receptor beta chains below, sequenced in a study of blood T cell repertoires in COVID-19. Repertoires were generated with immunoSEQ multiplex PCR, while TCRdb's copy carries only in-frame clones and drops some. The sample shows hundreds of thousands of clones, roughly nine tenths of them seen only once. The sample was peripheral blood. These receptors were obtained from a woman aged 50 to 60 with COVID-19, enrolled during active disease.

This rearrangement joins TRBV19 to TRBJ2-2, with D tentatively TRBD2 (5 bases). The CDR3 has 13 amino acids. Trimming removed 7 bases from V and 7 bases from J, with 13 bases in between. The germline gives CDR1 LNHDA, CDR2 SQIVND (reference sequence). The CDR3 DNA is TGTGCCAGTACGTCACGGGAAGGCGGGGAGCTGTTTTTT. This translates into CASTSREGGELFF.

The chain has TRBV7-9 and TRBJ1-3; a possible D gene is TRBD1 (6 bases). Germline loops: CDR1 SEHNR, CDR2 FQNEAQ (reference sequence). There are 16 residues in the CDR3. The V end lost 4 bases, the J end lost 0 bases, and 13 bases lay between the germline ends. The CDR3 is CASSWGTRASGNTIYF. CDR3 in DNA: TGTGCCAGCAGCTGGGGGACACGCGCCTCTGGAAACACCATATATTTT. The full variable domain, its missing parts supplied by reference TRBV7-9 and TRBJ1-3, is DTGVSQNPRHKITKRGQNVTFRCDPISEHNRLYWYRQTLGQGPEFLTYFQNEAQLEKSRLLSDRFSAERPKGSFSTLEIQRTEQGDSAMYLCASSWGTRASGNTIYFGEGSWLTVV.

The chain links TRBV6-5 to TRBJ1-2, with unresolved D. With 7 bases removed from V and 9 bases from J, the gap between germline ends came to 18 bases. The CDR3 sequence is 13 residues long. Germline V gene lookup returns CDR1 MNHEY and CDR2 SVGAGI. The CDR3 coding sequence is TGTGCCAGCAAACCGGTGGAGGCAGAGCGCTACACCTTC. Amino acids: CASKPVEAERYTF.

The chain couples TRBV30 to TRBJ1-3; D might be TRBD1 (6 bases). V lost 5 bases and J lost 4, with 12 bases in between. This CDR3 is built from 13 residues. CDR1 GTSNPN and CDR2 SVGIG come from the germline V gene (reference sequence). As DNA, the CDR3 is TGTGCCTGGGAAATCACAGGGGGAAACACCATATATTTT. This translates into CAWEITGGNTIYF.

This clone was counted ten times or more. The sample holds other DNA sequences that translate to the same CDR3. The chain is built from TRBV27 and TRBJ2-3, with a possible D match to TRBD1 (5 bases). CDR3 length: 14 residues. V lost 8 bases to trimming and J lost 3 bases, with 15 bases between them. Germline V lookup: CDR1 MNHEY, CDR2 SMNVEV (reference sequence). CDR3 coding DNA: TGTGCCAGCTCCTGGCAGGGATTTACAGATACGCAGTATTTT. Residues: CASSWQGFTDTQYF.

The V and J genes are TRBV12-3 or TRBV12-4 and TRBJ1-4, with TRBD1 matching over 9 bases. The V gene end was trimmed by 5 bases and the J gene end by 12 bases; junction bases not matched to a gene: 7. CDR3 length: 13 amino acids. The CDR3, as DNA: TGTGCCAGCAGTCTCCGGGACAGGGACCAACTGTTTTTT. Its translation: CASSLRDRDQLFF.

The chain combines TRBV5-6 with TRBJ1-2, with a possible D match to TRBD1 (6 bases). Germline V gene lookup returns CDR1 SGHDT and CDR2 YYEEEE. The V and J ends lost 7 bases and 8 bases respectively, with 15 bases between them. The CDR3 is 12 residues long. CDR3 DNA: TGTGCCAGCCGCGTTACAGGGTACGGCTACACCTTC. Amino acids: CASRVTGYGYTF.